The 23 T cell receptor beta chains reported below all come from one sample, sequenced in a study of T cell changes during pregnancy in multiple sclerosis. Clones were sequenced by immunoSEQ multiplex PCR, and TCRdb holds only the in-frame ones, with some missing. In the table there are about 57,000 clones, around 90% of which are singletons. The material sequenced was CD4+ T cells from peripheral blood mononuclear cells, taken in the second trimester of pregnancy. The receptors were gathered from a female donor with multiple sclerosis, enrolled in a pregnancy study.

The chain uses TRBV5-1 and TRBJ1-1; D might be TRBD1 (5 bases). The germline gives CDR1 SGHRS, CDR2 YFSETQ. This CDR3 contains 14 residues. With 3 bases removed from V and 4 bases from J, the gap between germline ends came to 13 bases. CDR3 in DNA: TGCGCCAGCAGCTGGGGTGGGGGGTCCACTGAAGCTTTCTTT. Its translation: CASSWGGGSTEAFF.

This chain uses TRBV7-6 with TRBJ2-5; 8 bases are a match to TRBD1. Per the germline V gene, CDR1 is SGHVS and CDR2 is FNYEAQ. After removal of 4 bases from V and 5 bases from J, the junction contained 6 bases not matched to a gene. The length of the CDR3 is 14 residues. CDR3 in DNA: TGTGCCAGCAGCTCGGGGGACAGGCGGGAGACCCAGTACTTC. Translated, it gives CASSSGDRRETQYF.

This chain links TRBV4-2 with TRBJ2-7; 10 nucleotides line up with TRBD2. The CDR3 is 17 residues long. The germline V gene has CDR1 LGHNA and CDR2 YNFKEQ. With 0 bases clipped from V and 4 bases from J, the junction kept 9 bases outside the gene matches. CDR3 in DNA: TGTGCCAGCAGCCAAGAATGGGAAACTAGCGGGGTTTACGAGCAGTACTTC. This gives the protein CASSQEWETSGVYEQYF.

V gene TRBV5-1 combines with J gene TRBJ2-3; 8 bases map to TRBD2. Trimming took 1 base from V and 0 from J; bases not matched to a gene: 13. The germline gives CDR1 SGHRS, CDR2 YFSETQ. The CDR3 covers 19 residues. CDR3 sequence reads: CASSLPLAGRGDSTDTQYF. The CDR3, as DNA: TGCGCCAGCAGCTTGCCCCTAGCGGGTAGGGGAGATAGCACAGATACGCAGTATTTT.

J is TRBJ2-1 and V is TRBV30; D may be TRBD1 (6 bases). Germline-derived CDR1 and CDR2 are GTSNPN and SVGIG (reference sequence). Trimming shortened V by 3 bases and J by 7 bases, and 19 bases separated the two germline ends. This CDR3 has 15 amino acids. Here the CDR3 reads CAWSRGDTLWNEQFF. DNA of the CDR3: TGTGCCTGGAGCCGAGGGGACACCCTGTGGAATGAGCAGTTCTTC.

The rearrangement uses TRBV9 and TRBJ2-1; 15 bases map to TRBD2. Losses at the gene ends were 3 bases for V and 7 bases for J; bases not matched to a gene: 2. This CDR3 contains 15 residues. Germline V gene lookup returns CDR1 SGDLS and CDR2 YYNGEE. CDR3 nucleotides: TGTGCCAGCAGCGCCGGGACTAGCGGGAGGAATGAGCAGTTCTTC. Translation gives CASSAGTSGRNEQFF. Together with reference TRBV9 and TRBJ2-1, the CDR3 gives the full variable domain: DSGVTQTPKHLITATGQRVTLRCSPRSGDLSVYWYQQSLDQGLQFLIQYYNGEERAKGNILERFSAQQFPDLHSELNLSSLELGDSALYFCASSAGTSGRNEQFFGPGTRLTVL.

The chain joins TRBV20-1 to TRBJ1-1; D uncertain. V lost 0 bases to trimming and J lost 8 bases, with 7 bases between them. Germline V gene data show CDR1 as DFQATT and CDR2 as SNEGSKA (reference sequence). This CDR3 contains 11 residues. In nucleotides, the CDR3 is TGCAGTGCTAGAGAGTACAGCGAAGCTTTCTTT. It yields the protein CSAREYSEAFF.

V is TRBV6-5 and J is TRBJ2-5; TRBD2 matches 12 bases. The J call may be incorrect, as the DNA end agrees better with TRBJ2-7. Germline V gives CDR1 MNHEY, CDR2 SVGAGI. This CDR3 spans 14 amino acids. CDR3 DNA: TGTGCCAGCAGCTCCGGGACTAGCGGGTTCGAGCAGTACTTC. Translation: CASSSGTSGFEQYF.

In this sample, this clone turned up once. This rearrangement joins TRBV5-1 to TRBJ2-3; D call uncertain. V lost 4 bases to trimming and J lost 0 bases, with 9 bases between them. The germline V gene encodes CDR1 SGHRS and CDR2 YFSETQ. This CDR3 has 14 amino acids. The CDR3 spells CASSPLLSTDTQYF. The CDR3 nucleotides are TGCGCCAGCAGCCCCTTACTTAGCACAGATACGCAGTATTTT.

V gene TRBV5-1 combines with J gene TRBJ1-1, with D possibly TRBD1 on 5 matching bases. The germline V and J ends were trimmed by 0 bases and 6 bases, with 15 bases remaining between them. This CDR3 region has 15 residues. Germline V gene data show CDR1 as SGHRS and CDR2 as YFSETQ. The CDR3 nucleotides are TGCGCCAGCAGCTTGGATCCGGGGGAAGGGTCTGAAGCTTTCTTT. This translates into CASSLDPGEGSEAFF.

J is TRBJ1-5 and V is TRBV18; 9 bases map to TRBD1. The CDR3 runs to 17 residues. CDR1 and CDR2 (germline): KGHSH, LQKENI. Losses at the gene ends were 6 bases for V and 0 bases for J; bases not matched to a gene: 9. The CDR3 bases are TGTGCCAGCTCTGGCTCCGGGACAGGGTATAGCAATCAGCCCCAGCATTTT. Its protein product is CASSGSGTGYSNQPQHF.

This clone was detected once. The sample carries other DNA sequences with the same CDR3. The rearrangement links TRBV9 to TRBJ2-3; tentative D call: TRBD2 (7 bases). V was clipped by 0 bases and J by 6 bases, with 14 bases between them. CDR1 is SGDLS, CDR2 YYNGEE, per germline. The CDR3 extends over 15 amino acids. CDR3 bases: TGTGCCAGCAGCGTAGTAGGGGGGGCGGGGGATACGCAGTATTTT. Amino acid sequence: CASSVVGGAGDTQYF.

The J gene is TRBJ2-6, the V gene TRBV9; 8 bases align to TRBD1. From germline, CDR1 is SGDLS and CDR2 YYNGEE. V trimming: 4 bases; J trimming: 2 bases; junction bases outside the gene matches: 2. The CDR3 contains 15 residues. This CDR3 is CASSTQGAGANVLTF. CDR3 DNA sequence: TGTGCCAGCAGCACACAGGGGGCTGGGGCCAACGTCCTGACTTTC.

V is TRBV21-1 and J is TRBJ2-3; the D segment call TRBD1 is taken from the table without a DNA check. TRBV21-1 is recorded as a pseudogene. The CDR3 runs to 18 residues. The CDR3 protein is CASSTIDGTGVSTDTQYF. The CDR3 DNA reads TGTGCCAGCAGCACGATTGACGGGACAGGGGTAAGCACAGATACGCAGTATTTT.

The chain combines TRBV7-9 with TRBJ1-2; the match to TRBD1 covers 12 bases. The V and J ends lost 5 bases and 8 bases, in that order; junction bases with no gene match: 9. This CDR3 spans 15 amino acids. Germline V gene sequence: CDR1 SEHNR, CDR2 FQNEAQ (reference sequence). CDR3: CASSLPGQGAGGYTF. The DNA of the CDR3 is TGTGCCAGCAGCCTACCGGGACAGGGGGCAGGGGGCTACACCTTC. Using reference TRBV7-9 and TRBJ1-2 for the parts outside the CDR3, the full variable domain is DTGVSQNPRHKITKRGQNVTFRCDPISEHNRLYWYRQTLGQGPEFLTYFQNEAQLEKSRLLSDRFSAERPKGSFSTLEIQRTEQGDSAMYLCASSLPGQGAGGYTFGSGTRLTVV.

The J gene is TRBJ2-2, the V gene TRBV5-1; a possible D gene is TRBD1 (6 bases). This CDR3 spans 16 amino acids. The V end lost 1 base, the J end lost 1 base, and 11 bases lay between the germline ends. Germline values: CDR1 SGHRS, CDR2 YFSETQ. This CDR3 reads CASSLSGHQNTGELFF. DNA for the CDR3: TGCGCCAGCAGCTTGTCGGGACACCAGAACACCGGGGAGCTGTTTTTT.

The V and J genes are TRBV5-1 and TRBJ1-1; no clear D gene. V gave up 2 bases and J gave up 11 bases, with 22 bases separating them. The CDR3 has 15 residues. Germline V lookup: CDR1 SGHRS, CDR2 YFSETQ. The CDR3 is CASSLDVTGSLGAFF. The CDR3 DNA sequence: TGCGCCAGCAGCTTAGACGTCACGGGGTCCCTTGGGGCTTTCTTT.

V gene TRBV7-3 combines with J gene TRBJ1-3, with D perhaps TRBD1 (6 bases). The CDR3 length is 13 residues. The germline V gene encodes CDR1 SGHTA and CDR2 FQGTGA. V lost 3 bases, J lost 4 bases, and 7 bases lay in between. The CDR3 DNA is TGTGCCAGCAGCTTCGACAGGGGAAACACCATATATTTT. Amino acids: CASSFDRGNTIYF.

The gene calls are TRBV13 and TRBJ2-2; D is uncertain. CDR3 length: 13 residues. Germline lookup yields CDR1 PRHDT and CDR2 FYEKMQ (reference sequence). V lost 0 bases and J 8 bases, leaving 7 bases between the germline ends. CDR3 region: CASSLGGLGELFF. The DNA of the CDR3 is TGTGCCAGCAGCTTAGGGGGCCTAGGGGAGCTGTTTTTT. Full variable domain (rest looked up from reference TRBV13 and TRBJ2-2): AAGVIQSPRHLIKEKRETATLKCYPIPRHDTVYWYQQGPGQDPQFLISFYEKMQSDKGSIPDRFSAQQFSDYHSELNMSSLELGDSALYFCASSLGGLGELFFGEGSRLTVL.

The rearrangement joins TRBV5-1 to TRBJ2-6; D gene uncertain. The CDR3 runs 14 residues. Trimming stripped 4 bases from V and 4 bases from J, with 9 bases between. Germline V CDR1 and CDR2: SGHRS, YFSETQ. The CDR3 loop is CASSQVLGANVLTF. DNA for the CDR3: TGCGCCAGCAGCCAGGTTCTGGGGGCCAACGTCCTGACTTTC. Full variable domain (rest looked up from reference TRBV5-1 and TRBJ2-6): KAGVTQTPRYLIKTRGQQVTLSCSPISGHRSVSWYQQTPGQGLQFLFEYFSETQRNKGNFPGRFSGRQFSNSRSEMNVSTLELGDSALYLCASSQVLGANVLTFGAGSRLTVL.

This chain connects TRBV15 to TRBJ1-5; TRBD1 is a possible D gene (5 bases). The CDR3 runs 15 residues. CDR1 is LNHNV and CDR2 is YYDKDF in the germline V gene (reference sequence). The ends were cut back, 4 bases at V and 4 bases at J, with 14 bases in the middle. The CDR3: CATSKGRALNQPQHF. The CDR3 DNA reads TGTGCCACCAGCAAGGGCAGGGCGTTGAATCAGCCCCAGCATTTT.

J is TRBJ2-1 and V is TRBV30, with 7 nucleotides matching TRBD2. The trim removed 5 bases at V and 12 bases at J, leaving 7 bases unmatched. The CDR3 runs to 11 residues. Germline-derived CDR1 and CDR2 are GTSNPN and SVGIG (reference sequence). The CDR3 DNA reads TGTGCCTGGTTGAGCGGGATGTCGCAGTTCTTC. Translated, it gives CAWLSGMSQFF.

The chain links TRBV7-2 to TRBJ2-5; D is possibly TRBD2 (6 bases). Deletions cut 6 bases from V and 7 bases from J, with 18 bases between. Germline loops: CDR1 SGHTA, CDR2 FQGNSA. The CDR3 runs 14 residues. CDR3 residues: CASSSGTQASTQYF. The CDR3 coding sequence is TGTGCCAGCAGTTCCGGGACTCAGGCATCGACCCAGTACTTC. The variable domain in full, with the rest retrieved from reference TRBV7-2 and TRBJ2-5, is GAGVSQSPSNKVTEKGKDVELRCDPISGHTALYWYRQSLGQGLEFLIYFQGNSAPDKSGLPSDRFSAERTGGSVSTLTIQRTQQEDSAVYLCASSSGTQASTQYFGPGTRLLVL.